Detailed here is one T cell receptor beta chain. This entry comes from a study of radiation and T cells in renal cell carcinoma. Study at large: Nephrectomy followed 15 Gy stereotactic body radiation by 4 weeks.

Data came from immunoSEQ multiplex PCR; TCRdb stores just in-frame clones and leaves some out. The table includes 120,000 to 150,000 clones, 70% to 90% detected once. The time point: baseline pretreatment blood. The treatment denotes: 15 Gy SBRT to primary tumor, nephrectomy 4 weeks later. After SBRT, blood was collected at 2 and 4 weeks, plus baseline. The specimen was blood, collected from a patient whose treatment included radiotherapy and nephrectomy. The TCR comes from a woman between 50 and 59 years old with renal cell carcinoma.

In nucleotides, the CDR3 is TGCGCCAGCAGTCAAAGGGGACAGGGTTACGAGCAGTACTTC. Translating gives CASSQRGQGYEQYF. The chain joins TRBV23-1 to TRBJ2-7, with 9 bases identical to TRBD1. TRBV23-1 is known as an ORF, though its function is uncertain. The CDR3 is made up of 14 amino acids. The ends lost 2 bases at V and 4 bases at J; junction bases unmatched: 3.